This passage covers 21 T cell receptor beta chains from one sample sequenced in a study of shared clonotypes between healthy human individuals. Only in-frame clones appear in the TCRdb table, and some are missing; sequencing was by immunoSEQ multiplex PCR. Among about 480,000 clones listed, almost 80% were seen once. Sequenced sample: PBMCs. The receptors originated from a woman in her thirties or forties in good health. Some clones in this sample may be carry-over from other donors' samples.

The chain combines TRBV19 with TRBJ1-2, with TRBD1 matching over 7 bases. Germline V CDR1 and CDR2: LNHDA, SQIVND (reference sequence). Trimming took 5 bases from V and 5 from J; bases not matched to a gene: 8. The CDR3 extends over 14 amino acids. The CDR3 DNA reads as TGTGCCAGTAGTGGGGACAGCTCAATTTATGGCTACACCTTC. It yields the protein CASSGDSSIYGYTF. Drawing the rest from reference TRBV19 and TRBJ1-2, the complete variable domain is DGGITQSPKYLFRKEGQNVTLSCEQNLNHDAMYWYRQDPGQGLRLIYYSQIVNDFQKGDIAEGYSVSREKKESFPLTVTSAQKNPTAFYLCASSGDSSIYGYTFGSGTRLTVV.

The chain uses TRBV5-6 and TRBJ2-1, with 10 bases lining up with TRBD1. The CDR3 is 15 residues long. From germline, CDR1 is SGHDT and CDR2 YYEEEE. The ends lost 5 bases at V and 7 bases at J; junction bases unmatched: 9. CDR3 sequence: CASRLDRGLLNEQFF. CDR3 bases: TGTGCCAGCAGGCTAGACAGGGGGCTTCTGAATGAGCAGTTCTTC.

The V and J genes are TRBV7-9 and TRBJ2-7; D not resolved. From germline, CDR1 is SEHNR and CDR2 FQNEAQ (reference sequence). The CDR3 loop spans 13 amino acids. The V and J ends lost 1 base and 6 bases respectively, with 10 bases between them. CDR3 residues: CASSLEGPFEQYF. The DNA of the CDR3 is TGTGCCAGCAGCTTAGAGGGTCCTTTCGAGCAGTACTTC.

V gene TRBV5-6 combines with J gene TRBJ2-5; D is ambiguous. The germline V and J ends were trimmed by 2 bases and 1 base, with 6 bases remaining between them. The germline gives CDR1 SGHDT, CDR2 YYEEEE. This CDR3 comprises 13 residues. The DNA of the CDR3 is TGTGCCAGCAGCTTCCTCCGCCAAGAGACCCAGTACTTC. It is translated as CASSFLRQETQYF.

The genes are TRBV7-3 and TRBJ2-1; 14 bases fit TRBD2. Trimming took 4 bases from V and 8 from J; bases not matched to a gene: 4. The CDR3 contains 15 residues. Germline CDR1 reads SGHTA; CDR2 reads FQGTGA. Here the CDR3 reads CASSSGTSGSDEQFF. As DNA, the CDR3 is TGTGCCAGCAGCTCCGGGACTAGCGGGAGTGATGAGCAGTTCTTC.

The gene calls are TRBV5-5 and TRBJ2-5; 9 bases align to TRBD1. The CDR3 length is 17 residues. The V gene end was trimmed by 0 bases and the J gene end by 7 bases; junction bases not matched to a gene: 13. CDR1 is SGHKS, CDR2 YYEKEE, per germline (reference sequence). The CDR3 sequence is CASSLAGGTGNSATQYF. In DNA, the CDR3 is TGTGCCAGCAGCTTGGCCGGGGGGACAGGGAACTCGGCGACCCAGTACTTC.

This clone was observed a few times. This chain links TRBV6-6 with TRBJ2-4, with D hard to call. Per germline, CDR1 MNHNY and CDR2 SVGAGI (reference sequence). CDR3 size: 14 residues. The V gene lost 10 bases and the J gene lost 2 bases, with 15 bases spanning the gap. The CDR3 sequence is CATAEDRSKNIQYF. DNA for the CDR3: TGTGCCACCGCAGAGGACCGGTCCAAAAACATTCAGTACTTC.

V and J are TRBV5-1 and TRBJ1-1; D gene unclear. Germline V gene data show CDR1 as SGHRS and CDR2 as YFSETQ. Between the trimmed V and J ends, which lost 1 base and 1 base, there was a span of 8 bases. The CDR3 consists of 14 residues. CDR3 residues: CASSLWQKNTEAFF. In DNA form, the CDR3 reads TGCGCCAGCAGCTTGTGGCAAAAGAACACTGAAGCTTTCTTT.

This rearrangement joins TRBV7-2 to TRBJ1-5; no reliable D call. Germline CDR1 reads SGHTA; CDR2 reads FQGNSA. V lost 5 bases and J 3 bases, leaving 17 bases between the germline ends. The CDR3 runs to 16 residues. CDR3: CASSLQPGSYNQPQHF. CDR3 sequence (DNA): TGTGCCAGCAGCCTCCAACCCGGCAGCTACAATCAGCCCCAGCATTTT.

This rearrangement joins TRBV16 to TRBJ1-4, with D possibly TRBD1 on 6 matching bases. V lost 6 bases, J lost 6 bases, and 14 bases lay in between. The germline V gene encodes CDR1 KGHSY and CDR2 FQNENV. The CDR3 runs 14 residues. For the CDR3, the DNA is TGTGCCAGCAGATTGAGACAGGTTCATGAAAAACTGTTTTTT. This encodes CASRLRQVHEKLFF.

Comments on this clone: Since a far larger clone is one base different, this is likely a read error. The chain couples TRBV28 to TRBJ2-2; D is ambiguous. Germline V gene lookup returns CDR1 MDHEN and CDR2 SYDVKM. Trimming stripped 2 bases from V and 7 bases from J, with 11 bases between. The CDR3 loop spans 14 amino acids. CDR3 sequence reads: CASSLAPASGELFF. The CDR3 DNA sequence: TGTGCCAGCAGTTTAGCACCAGCCAGCGGGGAGCTGTTTTTT.

This rearrangement joins TRBV9 to TRBJ2-1; 10 nucleotides match TRBD2. Per germline, CDR1 SGDLS and CDR2 YYNGEE. The CDR3 contains 16 residues. V was clipped by 5 bases and J by 4 bases; unmatched bases: 9. DNA for the CDR3: TGTGCCAGCAGTCCTAACGGACTAGCGGAATACAATGAGCAGTTCTTC. Its translation: CASSPNGLAEYNEQFF.

This chain joins TRBV5-1 and TRBJ2-2, with TRBD1 matching over 11 bases. Per the germline V gene, CDR1 is SGHRS and CDR2 is YFSETQ. The length of the CDR3 is 15 residues. V lost 4 bases, J lost 6 bases, and 5 bases stayed unmatched. In DNA, the CDR3 is TGCGCCAGCAGCACAGGACAGGGGGCGGCCGGGGAGCTGTTTTTT. Its protein product is CASSTGQGAAGELFF.

The chain joins TRBV7-9 to TRBJ1-1; no firm D call. There are 12 residues in the CDR3. V gave up 7 bases and J gave up 2 bases, with 8 bases separating them. Germline V gene data show CDR1 as SEHNR and CDR2 as FQNEAQ (reference sequence). The CDR3: CASNGRNTEAFF. DNA for the CDR3: TGTGCCAGCAATGGGAGAAACACTGAAGCTTTCTTT.

This clone is a singleton in its sample. The rearrangement uses TRBV5-4 and TRBJ2-2, with TRBD2 as a possible D gene (6 bases). V lost 4 bases and J 1 base, leaving 11 bases between the germline ends. CDR1 is SGHNT and CDR2 is YYREEE in the germline V gene (reference sequence). CDR3 size: 15 residues. In DNA form, the CDR3 reads TGTGCCAGCAGCGGGGGACTTTTGAACACCGGGGAGCTGTTTTTT. It encodes CASSGGLLNTGELFF.

This clone was seen a handful of times. The rearrangement links TRBV30 to TRBJ2-2; 8 bases line up with TRBD2. The CDR3 is 17 residues long. Germline CDR1 is GTSNPN and CDR2 is SVGIG (reference sequence). V lost 5 bases and J lost 3; bases outside the gene matches: 14. DNA of the CDR3: TGTGCCTGGGTGGGGGTAGCGGGGCCGGACCACACCGGGGAGCTGTTTTTT. It yields the protein CAWVGVAGPDHTGELFF.

V gene TRBV11-2 combines with J gene TRBJ2-1; 8 bases match TRBD2. This CDR3 contains 17 residues. In germline, CDR1 is SGHAT, CDR2 FQNNGV. V shed 1 base and J 4 bases; nucleotides not matched to a gene: 9. In DNA form, the CDR3 reads TGTGCCAGCAGCTTAGTCCCCACTAGCGGACGATACAATGAGCAGTTCTTC. It is translated as CASSLVPTSGRYNEQFF.

This rearrangement joins TRBV10-2 to TRBJ2-3, with TRBD2 identical over 9 bases. The CDR3 loop spans 16 amino acids. V gave up 3 bases and J gave up 3 bases; unmatched junction bases: 7. The V gene's germline CDR1 is WSHSY and CDR2 SAAADI. The CDR3 DNA follows: TGCGCCAGCAGTGAAGGCCTAGCGGGATCAACAGATACGCAGTATTTT. Residues: CASSEGLAGSTDTQYF.

Concerning this clone itself: Other DNA sequences in the same sample also yield this CDR3. The chain employs TRBV5-1 and TRBJ2-3; 7 bases map to TRBD2. The germline CDR1 and CDR2 sequences are SGHRS and YFSETQ. This CDR3 spans 15 amino acids. J gave up 1 base and V 0 bases, and 2 bases lay outside the gene matches. CDR3 DNA sequence: TGCGCCAGCAGCTTGGGACTAGCAGGCACAGATACGCAGTATTTT. It specifies CASSLGLAGTDTQYF.

This chain connects TRBV11-2 to TRBJ1-1; 8 bases match TRBD1. This CDR3 spans 18 amino acids. The germline gives CDR1 SGHAT, CDR2 FQNNGV. J gave up 1 base and V 3 bases, and 13 bases lay outside the gene matches. In nucleotides, the CDR3 is TGTGCCAGCAGCTTTTCCCCTGCGACAGGGGCCGGGAACACTGAAGCTTTCTTT. This encodes CASSFSPATGAGNTEAFF.

This clone was seen just once. The chain employs TRBV27 and TRBJ1-5; no clear D. Germline CDR1 reads MNHEY; CDR2 reads SMNVEV (reference sequence). V was pared by 0 bases and J by 4 bases, with 10 bases between. The CDR3 contains 15 residues. CDR3 residues: CASSLSGRPNQPQHF. In DNA, the CDR3 is TGTGCCAGCAGTTTATCCGGCCGGCCAAATCAGCCCCAGCATTTT.